This TCR beta chain was sequenced for a study of blood T cells in healthy people across ages (dated by TCRdb to 2013 to 2016). With regard to the full study: Template switching captured roughly one uniquely barcoded TCR beta cDNA molecule per two T cells in model experiments. The donors were split into four age groups: young (average around 16 years), middle-aged (39), aged (approximately 60) and long-lived (roughly 80). Donors of different ages were randomly distributed across sequencing lanes to avoid experimental bias. For two donors (one aged 18 to 29 and one aged 80 or older), the study analyzed two additional independent replicas of 1 million unique cDNA reads from the same blood draw. To track age-related changes in TCR beta repertoire diversity, the study relied on deep sequencing normalized with unique cDNA molecular identifiers.

The library was obtained by 5' RACE. The reads were generated on an Illumina HiSeq 2500. The second PCR ran for about 6 to 11 cycles and used a J-beta primer mix along with a sample-barcoded 5' primer. A unique molecular identifier was introduced onto each TCR beta cDNA molecule by a template-switch 5' adaptor carrying 12 random nucleotides. Each sample yielded at least 3 million CDR3-containing paired-end reads. First-strand cDNA was synthesized from all RNA with the Mint cDNA synthesis kit, primed by a TRBC-specific oligonucleotide. Following uracil-DNA glycosylase treatment, all cDNA underwent a first 18-cycle PCR with the universal primers M1SS and BC2_uni_R. The original methods were these. Each sample was normalized by randomly selecting 1 million high-quality reads, each carrying a distinct molecular identifier. Reads sharing molecular identifiers were discarded rather than binned into consensus sequences. MiTCR, with a Q25 quality threshold and the strictest error-elimination algorithm, was used for CDR3 identification, clonotype clustering and error correction. Lower-bound total TCR beta diversity was estimated with a nonparametric unseen species model using Euler transformation. Using fastp trimming at Q25 and MiXCR clonotype assembly, TCRdb reanalyzed the public sequencing data and kept in-frame beta chains. Rows are unified per CDR3 protein, each entry keeping the most common DNA and genes. The V and J calls shown here were made by TCRdb, not taken from the authors' results. This sample holds 550,000 to 800,000 distinct CDR3 sequences; approximately 31% were observed only once. The top ten clonotypes cover approximately 15% of the sample.

The paper's findings and limits, for the study overall: Bulk unsorted PBMC profiling prevented conclusive comparison of naive and antigen-experienced compartments. The long-lived group showed more naive CD4+ T cells, fewer expanded clones and increased TCR diversity than the aged group, suggesting age selection. Because the CMV infection status of the donors was unknown, age-related changes in expanded clonotypes may potentially have been confounded. Estimates of total diversity from one million sequenced T cells were regarded as lower bounds and underestimates. Observed TCR beta diversity correlated strongly with the percentage of naive T cells measured by flow cytometry. Observed TCR beta diversity per million T cells fell roughly linearly with age, and a significant reduction was already apparent by age approximately 41.

Worth noting for this clonotype: It lacks a known antigen. Base qualities are not at hand, and no much larger clone is one base apart.

Donors were 40 or so systemically healthy Caucasian individuals from Russia aged roughly 6 to 90 years. Each donor gave approximately 9.3 milliliters of peripheral blood, collected into EDTA-treated Vacutainer tubes. PBMCs were isolated by Ficoll-Paque density-gradient centrifugation, with at least 7 million obtained per sample. Trizol reagent was used to extract total RNA from PBMCs, with at least 5 micrograms per sample. Naive CD45RAhigh/CD27high T cell percentages were measured by flow cytometry on a PBMC aliquot from every donor. CDR1 LGHDT and CDR2 YNNKEL were looked up in the germline V gene (reference sequence). V loses 1 base, J loses 4 bases, and the germline ends lie 16 bases apart. CDR3 length: 16 amino acids, cysteine to phenylalanine. Only CDR3 DNA is held: 48 bases, read in frame from base 1.

The V and J genes are TRBV3-1 and TRBJ2-5; 7 matching bases give a weak D call of TRBD1. This receptor was identified in a woman older than 75 in good health. Donor details come from another sample of the same person, matched by shared clones. The sample comprised blood. The nucleotides are TGTGCCAGCAGCCAAGTCGGAGGGGGCCGGGGAGAGACCCAGTACTTC. It translates to CASSQVGGGRGETQYF.